This is a list of T cell receptor beta chains from one sample in a study of response to subunit inactivated influenza vaccine. MiXCR, applied by TCRdb to the RT-PCR reads, yields one record per CDR3 protein. The data contain about 830,000 distinct CDR3 sequences, around 18% of them singletons. The source material was PBMCs from blood, sampled more than 4 days after vaccination. The origin of the receptors is a man in his fifties who received an inactivated influenza vaccine. CDR3s include the opening cysteine and the closing phenylalanine or tryptophan. The order of the fields is D gene, V gene, clone size, J gene, CDR3 protein, CDR3 DNA. The D gene is left open where the match is weak. Rows may omit the clone size; those that give it use once, few, many or a size class.

d_call: NA
v_call: TRBV4-3
clone_size: NA
j_call: TRBJ2-5
cdr3_aa: CASSQDAQGTETQYF
cdr3_nt: TGCGCCAGCAGCCAAGATGCCCAGGGGACTGAGACCCAGTACTTC

d_call: NA
v_call: TRBV18
clone_size: many
j_call: TRBJ2-1
cdr3_aa: CASSPTEIEQFF
cdr3_nt: TGTGCCAGCTCACCAACGGAAATTGAGCAGTTCTTC

d_call: TRBD1
v_call: TRBV6-5
clone_size: few
j_call: TRBJ2-7
cdr3_aa: CASSYYRGTYEQYF
cdr3_nt: TGTGCCAGCAGTTACTACAGGGGAACCTACGAGCAGTACTTC

d_call: NA
v_call: TRBV6-5
clone_size: NA
j_call: TRBJ2-7
cdr3_aa: CASSLGTFSYEQYF
cdr3_nt: TGTGCCAGCAGTTTAGGGACTTTCTCCTACGAGCAGTACTTC

d_call: NA
v_call: TRBV20-1
clone_size: many
j_call: TRBJ1-4
cdr3_aa: CSASGADEKLFF
cdr3_nt: TGCAGTGCTAGCGGGGCCGATGAAAAACTGTTTTTT

d_call: TRBD1
v_call: TRBV29-1
clone_size: few
j_call: TRBJ2-7
cdr3_aa: CSATKDRGMYEQYF
cdr3_nt: TGCAGCGCCACGAAGGACAGGGGGATGTACGAGCAGTACTTC

d_call: NA
v_call: TRBV5-5
clone_size: NA
j_call: TRBJ2-2
cdr3_aa: CASRYHPGLTNTGELFF
cdr3_nt: TGTGCCAGCAGATATCATCCGGGACTGACGAACACCGGGGAGCTGTTTTTT

d_call: NA
v_call: TRBV7-6
clone_size: NA
j_call: TRBJ2-4
cdr3_aa: CASSRNTGEGKNIQYF
cdr3_nt: TGTGCCAGCAGCCGAAATACAGGGGAGGGCAAAAACATTCAGTACTTC

d_call: NA
v_call: TRBV15
clone_size: few
j_call: TRBJ1-2
cdr3_aa: CATSRDNVPRYGYTF
cdr3_nt: TGTGCCACCAGCAGAGATAATGTACCCCGATATGGCTACACCTTC

d_call: NA
v_call: TRBV30
clone_size: few
j_call: TRBJ1-2
cdr3_aa: CAWNAGDYGYTF
cdr3_nt: TGTGCCTGGAATGCAGGAGACTATGGCTACACCTTC

d_call: NA
v_call: TRBV7-2
clone_size: NA
j_call: TRBJ1-1
cdr3_aa: CASSWGRMNTEAFF
cdr3_nt: TGTGCCAGCAGCTGGGGACGTATGAACACTGAAGCTTTCTTT

d_call: NA
v_call: TRBV7-9
clone_size: NA
j_call: TRBJ2-5
cdr3_aa: CASSPRQIGGTQYF
cdr3_nt: TGTGCCAGCAGCCCCCGACAGATTGGGGGGACCCAGTACTTC

d_call: NA
v_call: TRBV20-1
clone_size: few
j_call: TRBJ2-7
cdr3_aa: CSASGRSSSYEQYF
cdr3_nt: TGCAGTGCCTCTGGCAGGTCCTCCTCCTACGAGCAGTACTTC

d_call: NA
v_call: TRBV10-3
clone_size: few
j_call: TRBJ2-1
cdr3_aa: CAISDLGDTRYNEQFF
cdr3_nt: TGTGCCATCAGTGACCTCGGGGACACGAGGTACAATGAGCAGTTCTTC

d_call: NA
v_call: TRBV10-3
clone_size: many
j_call: TRBJ1-2
cdr3_aa: CAISERMLAGSYGYTF
cdr3_nt: TGTGCCATCAGTGAGAGGATGTTGGCAGGGAGCTATGGCTACACCTTC

d_call: NA
v_call: TRBV4-3
clone_size: few
j_call: TRBJ1-2
cdr3_aa: CASSLAVSEGYTF
cdr3_nt: TGCGCCAGCAGCCTGGCCGTGTCGGAAGGCTACACCTTC

d_call: NA
v_call: TRBV25-1
clone_size: few
j_call: TRBJ2-5
cdr3_aa: CASNRERFETQYF
cdr3_nt: TGTGCCAGCAACAGGGAAAGGTTTGAGACCCAGTACTTC

d_call: TRBD2
v_call: TRBV9
clone_size: few
j_call: TRBJ2-1
cdr3_aa: CASSVGLAGPYNEQFF
cdr3_nt: TGTGCCAGCAGCGTGGGACTAGCGGGCCCCTACAATGAGCAGTTCTTC

d_call: TRBD1
v_call: TRBV27
clone_size: few
j_call: TRBJ2-1
cdr3_aa: CASSFGTGGNNEQFF
cdr3_nt: TGTGCCAGCAGTTTTGGGACAGGTGGGAACAATGAGCAGTTCTTC

d_call: TRBD1
v_call: TRBV12-3/TRBV12-4
clone_size: NA
j_call: TRBJ1-5
cdr3_aa: CASSIGTGWNNQPQHF
cdr3_nt: TGTGCCAGCAGTATAGGGACAGGGTGGAACAATCAGCCCCAGCATTTT

d_call: TRBD1
v_call: TRBV4-1
clone_size: NA
j_call: TRBJ1-2
cdr3_aa: CASSPLGGWDGYTF
cdr3_nt: TGCGCCAGCAGCCCCCTAGGGGGCTGGGATGGCTACACCTTC

d_call: NA
v_call: TRBV4-3
clone_size: few
j_call: TRBJ2-7
cdr3_aa: CASSQGMGRVTYEQYF
cdr3_nt: TGCGCCAGCAGCCAAGGGATGGGCCGAGTAACCTACGAGCAGTACTTC

d_call: TRBD2
v_call: TRBV7-8
clone_size: NA
j_call: TRBJ2-1
cdr3_aa: CASSPQRGPYNEQFF
cdr3_nt: TGTGCCAGCAGCCCACAGCGGGGACCTTACAATGAGCAGTTCTTC

d_call: TRBD1
v_call: TRBV11-2
clone_size: few
j_call: TRBJ1-2
cdr3_aa: CASSSLLNRGWGYTF
cdr3_nt: TGTGCCAGCAGCTCCCTATTAAACAGGGGTTGGGGCTACACCTTC

d_call: NA
v_call: TRBV9
clone_size: few
j_call: TRBJ2-3
cdr3_aa: CASSVPGAADTQYF
cdr3_nt: TGTGCCAGCAGCGTACCCGGGGCCGCAGATACGCAGTATTTT

d_call: NA
v_call: TRBV7-6
clone_size: few
j_call: TRBJ2-7
cdr3_aa: CASSLGVRGYEQYF
cdr3_nt: TGTGCCAGCAGCTTAGGTGTCAGAGGCTACGAGCAGTACTTC

d_call: NA
v_call: TRBV6-1
clone_size: once
j_call: TRBJ1-1
cdr3_aa: CASSWGEVNTEAFF
cdr3_nt: TGTGCCAGCAGCTGGGGGGAGGTGAACACTGAAGCTTTCTTT

d_call: NA
v_call: TRBV4-2
clone_size: NA
j_call: TRBJ1-2
cdr3_aa: CASSEASQIGDGYTF
cdr3_nt: TGTGCCAGCAGCGAGGCAAGTCAGATAGGAGATGGCTACACCTTC

d_call: NA
v_call: TRBV20-1
clone_size: NA
j_call: TRBJ1-5
cdr3_aa: CSAARTGGPQHF
cdr3_nt: TGCAGTGCCGCCAGGACCGGGGGGCCCCAGCATTTT

d_call: NA
v_call: TRBV3-1
clone_size: NA
j_call: TRBJ2-7
cdr3_aa: CARRRGPYEQYF
cdr3_nt: TGTGCCAGGAGGCGAGGACCGTACGAGCAGTACTTC

d_call: TRBD2
v_call: TRBV29-1
clone_size: few
j_call: TRBJ2-1
cdr3_aa: CSVEGQGRLAGTYNEQFF
cdr3_nt: TGCAGCGTTGAGGGGCAGGGGCGACTAGCGGGGACCTACAATGAGCAGTTCTTC

d_call: NA
v_call: TRBV27
clone_size: NA
j_call: TRBJ2-1
cdr3_aa: CASSPSGLSYNEQFF
cdr3_nt: TGTGCCAGCAGCCCCTCGGGACTTTCCTACAATGAGCAGTTCTTC

d_call: NA
v_call: TRBV24-1
clone_size: NA
j_call: TRBJ2-2
cdr3_aa: CATSDSHFTGELFF
cdr3_nt: TGTGCCACCAGTGATTCACACTTCACCGGGGAGCTGTTTTTT

d_call: TRBD2
v_call: TRBV20-1
clone_size: many
j_call: TRBJ2-7
cdr3_aa: CSARDPSGSSYEQYF
cdr3_nt: TGCAGTGCTAGAGATCCTAGCGGGAGCTCCTACGAGCAGTACTTC

d_call: NA
v_call: TRBV15
clone_size: NA
j_call: TRBJ2-7
cdr3_aa: CATSRDSGSGEQYF
cdr3_nt: TGTGCCACCAGCAGAGATTCCGGGAGCGGTGAGCAGTACTTC

d_call: NA
v_call: TRBV30
clone_size: few
j_call: TRBJ2-1
cdr3_aa: CAWGAWSSYNEQFF
cdr3_nt: TGTGCCTGGGGCGCTTGGAGCTCCTACAATGAGCAGTTCTTC

d_call: TRBD1
v_call: TRBV4-3
clone_size: few
j_call: TRBJ1-5
cdr3_aa: CASSPGGFGNQPQHF
cdr3_nt: TGCGCCAGCAGCCCAGGGGGATTTGGCAATCAGCCCCAGCATTTT

d_call: TRBD2
v_call: TRBV11-1
clone_size: NA
j_call: TRBJ2-2
cdr3_aa: CASSSRTSGPVELLNTGELFF
cdr3_nt: TGTGCCAGCAGCTCTCGGACTAGCGGACCTGTTGAACTGTTGAACACCGGGGAGCTGTTTTTT

d_call: NA
v_call: TRBV6-5
clone_size: NA
j_call: TRBJ2-3
cdr3_aa: CASSYLGASTDTQYF
cdr3_nt: TGTGCCAGCAGTTACCTGGGCGCCAGCACAGATACGCAGTATTTT

d_call: NA
v_call: TRBV9
clone_size: NA
j_call: TRBJ2-3
cdr3_aa: CASSVFGGGGMDTQYF
cdr3_nt: TGTGCCAGCAGCGTCTTCGGTGGGGGTGGGATGGATACGCAGTATTTT